The 13 T cell receptor beta chains given below trace back to one sample, sequenced in a study of cytomegalovirus exposure and HLA in healthy donors. Use of 60 Vbeta and 13 Jbeta primers characterized the PCR. Sequencing used immunoSEQ multiplex PCR; TCRdb keeps in-frame clones, though not all of them. This table holds 95,000 or so clones, about two thirds found once. Source material: PBMCs. Receptors originate from a woman aged 45-59 years in good health and CMV-seropositive.

The genes are TRBV30 and TRBJ1-2, with D possibly TRBD1 on 5 matching bases. Germline V gives CDR1 GTSNPN, CDR2 SVGIG (reference sequence). This CDR3 comprises 12 residues. The V and J ends lost 1 base and 10 bases respectively, with 13 bases between them. The CDR3 DNA reads TGTGCCTGGAGTGCTACAGGTGGAGTCTACACCTTC. This translates into CAWSATGGVYTF.

This clone was counted a few times. The chain couples TRBV4-1 to TRBJ2-7, with D perhaps matching TRBD2 (6 bases). The V and J ends lost 1 base and 2 bases respectively, with 12 bases between them. Germline loops: CDR1 MGHRA, CDR2 YSYEKL. The CDR3 spans 15 residues. For the CDR3, the DNA is TGCGCCAGCAGCCAAGCACCTAGCGAGGCCTACGAGCAGTACTTC. Translating it yields CASSQAPSEAYEQYF.

This rearrangement joins TRBV18 to TRBJ1-1; 7 bases fit TRBD1. This CDR3 is 18 amino acids long. V dropped 6 bases and J dropped 2; count of bases not matched to a gene: 18. CDR1 is KGHSH and CDR2 is LQKENI in the germline V gene. The CDR3 protein is CASSPRSLLTGSNTEAFF. As DNA, the CDR3 is TGTGCCAGCTCGCCTCGCTCCCTATTGACAGGGAGCAACACTGAAGCTTTCTTT.

This clone turned up a few times. V usage is TRBV18 and J usage is TRBJ2-1, with TRBD1 as a possible D gene (5 bases). Germline V gene data show CDR1 as KGHSH and CDR2 as LQKENI. V gave up 3 bases and J gave up 7 bases, with 10 bases separating them. The CDR3 totals 13 residues. The CDR3 is CASSPQGANEQFF. The CDR3 DNA is TGTGCCAGCTCACCTCAGGGTGCAAATGAGCAGTTCTTC. Full variable domain (missing parts from reference TRBV18 and TRBJ2-1): NAGVMQNPRHLVRRRGQEARLRCSPMKGHSHVYWYRQLPEEGLKFMVYLQKENIIDESGMPKERFSAEFPKEGPSILRIQQVVRGDSAAYFCASSPQGANEQFFGPGTRLTVL.

This clone was seen just once. V gene TRBV7-9 combines with J gene TRBJ1-3; unclear D gene. The CDR3 spans 14 residues. Trimming took 1 base from V and 3 from J, leaving 7 bases between them. CDR1 is SEHNR, CDR2 FQNEAQ, per germline (reference sequence). CDR3 coding DNA: TGTGCCAGCAGCTTAGTGGGGAGTGGAAACACCATATATTTT. Amino acids: CASSLVGSGNTIYF.

This clone was seen just once. The rearrangement uses TRBV10-3 and TRBJ2-3; 10 bases are a match to TRBD1. The CDR3 extends over 16 amino acids. CDR1 is ENHRY and CDR2 is SYGVKD in the germline V gene. J gave up 2 bases and V 6 bases, and 8 bases lay outside the gene matches. CDR3 residues: CAISGLGTGVTDTQYF. The CDR3 coding sequence is TGTGCCATCAGCGGACTAGGGACAGGGGTCACAGATACGCAGTATTTT.

The chain employs TRBV19 and TRBJ1-2; D is possibly TRBD1 (5 bases). Looked up from germline, CDR1 is LNHDA and CDR2 is SQIVND (reference sequence). V gave up 5 bases and J gave up 8 bases, with 12 bases separating them. CDR3 size: 12 residues. The CDR3, as DNA: TGTGCCAGTAGTCACCGCCCAGGGGGCTACACCTTC. Protein: CASSHRPGGYTF.

The chain recombines TRBV7-9 with TRBJ2-7; TRBD2 agrees at 13 bases. This CDR3 has 16 residues. Trimming at V came to 6 bases and at J to 5 bases, leaving 10 bases not matched to a gene. In germline, CDR1 is SEHNR, CDR2 FQNEAQ (reference sequence). This CDR3 is CASRSERLAGGDEQYF. The CDR3 coding sequence is TGTGCCAGCAGGTCCGAAAGACTAGCGGGAGGTGACGAGCAGTACTTC.

This sequence joins TRBV6-1 and TRBJ1-4; 8 bases align to TRBD1. The CDR3 has 17 residues. Germline V gene sequence: CDR1 MNHNS, CDR2 SASEGT. V was clipped by 4 bases and J by 4 bases; unmatched bases: 11. CDR3: CASSAPDRGRGNEKLFF. The CDR3 DNA reads as TGTGCCAGCAGTGCCCCCGACAGGGGAAGGGGTAATGAAAAACTGTTTTTT.

Written as DNA, the CDR3 is TGTGCCAGCAGCTTAGATATGAACACTGAAGCTTTCTTT. This gives the protein CASSLDMNTEAFF. The chain joins TRBV11-2 to TRBJ1-1; D unclear. CDR3 size: 13 residues. Trimming left V 0 bases short and J 0 bases short, with 2 bases between. The germline CDR1 and CDR2 sequences are SGHAT and FQNNGV.

Regarding this clone: One junction end does not reproduce the germline sequence, and a read error may be involved. This sequence joins TRBV7-9 and TRBJ2-7, with no clear D. This CDR3 region has 11 residues. Germline loops: CDR1 SEHNR, CDR2 FQNEAQ (reference sequence). CDR3 bases: TGTTCCAGCAGCCCCGGTAACGAGCAGTACTTC. Amino acid sequence: CSSSPGNEQYF.

Concerning this clone: Other DNA sequences of this sample code for an identical CDR3. The rearrangement joins TRBV4-1 to TRBJ2-7; tentatively, D is TRBD1 (5 bases). Germline V lookup: CDR1 MGHRA, CDR2 YSYEKL. With 1 base removed from V and 3 bases from J, the gap between germline ends came to 10 bases. The CDR3 contains 14 residues. The CDR3, as DNA: TGCGCCAGCAGCCAAGTTCAGGGATACTACGAGCAGTACTTC. It codes for CASSQVQGYYEQYF.

This chain links TRBV27 with TRBJ1-3, with TRBD1 as a possible D gene (6 bases). Trimming shortened V by 6 bases and J by 0 bases, and 9 bases separated the two germline ends. This CDR3 is built from 14 residues. CDR1 is MNHEY, CDR2 SMNVEV, per germline (reference sequence). The chain's CDR3 is CASRRDNSGNTIYF. DNA of the CDR3: TGTGCCAGCAGACGGGACAACTCTGGAAACACCATATATTTT.